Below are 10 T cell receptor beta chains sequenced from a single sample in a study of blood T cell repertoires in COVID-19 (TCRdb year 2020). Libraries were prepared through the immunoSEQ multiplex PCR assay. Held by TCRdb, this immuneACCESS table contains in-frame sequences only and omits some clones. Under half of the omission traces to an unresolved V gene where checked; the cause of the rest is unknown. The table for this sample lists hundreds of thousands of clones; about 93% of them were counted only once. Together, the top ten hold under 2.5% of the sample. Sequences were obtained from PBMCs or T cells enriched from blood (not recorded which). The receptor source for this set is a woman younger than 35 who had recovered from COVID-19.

The CDR3, as DNA: TGTGCCAGCAGTTTTAGGCGTGTAGGGCGGGTAAATGAAAAACTGTTTTTT. This sequence encodes CASSFRRVGRVNEKLFF. The chain recombines TRBV27 with TRBJ1-4; D remains unclear. Trimming removed 3 bases from V and 5 bases from J, with 19 bases in between. Germline CDR1 is MNHEY and CDR2 is SMNVEV (reference sequence). The CDR3 covers 17 residues.

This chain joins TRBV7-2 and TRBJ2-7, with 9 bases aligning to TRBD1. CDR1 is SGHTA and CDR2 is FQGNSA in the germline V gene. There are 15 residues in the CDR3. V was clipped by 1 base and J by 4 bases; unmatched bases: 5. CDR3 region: CASSLGTGVHYEQYF. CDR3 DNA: TGTGCCAGCAGCTTAGGGACAGGGGTTCATTACGAGCAGTACTTC.

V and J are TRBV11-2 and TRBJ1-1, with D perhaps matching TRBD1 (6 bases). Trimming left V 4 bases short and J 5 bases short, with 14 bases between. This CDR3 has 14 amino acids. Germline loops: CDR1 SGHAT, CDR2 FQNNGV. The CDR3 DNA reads TGTGCCAGCAGCTCCATGGGGGCAAGGACTGAAGCTTTCTTT. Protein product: CASSSMGARTEAFF.

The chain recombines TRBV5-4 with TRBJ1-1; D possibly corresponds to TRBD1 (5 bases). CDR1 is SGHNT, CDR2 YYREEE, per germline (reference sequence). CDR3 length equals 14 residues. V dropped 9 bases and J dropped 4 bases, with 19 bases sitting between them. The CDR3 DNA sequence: TGTGCCAACTCCCGGGTAGGGGCCGGCACTGAAGCTTTCTTT. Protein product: CANSRVGAGTEAFF.

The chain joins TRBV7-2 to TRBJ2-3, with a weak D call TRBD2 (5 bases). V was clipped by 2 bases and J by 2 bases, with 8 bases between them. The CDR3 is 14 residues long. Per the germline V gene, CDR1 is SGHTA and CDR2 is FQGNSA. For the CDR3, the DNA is TGTGCCAGCAGCTTACGAGGGTACACAGATACGCAGTATTTT. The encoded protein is CASSLRGYTDTQYF.

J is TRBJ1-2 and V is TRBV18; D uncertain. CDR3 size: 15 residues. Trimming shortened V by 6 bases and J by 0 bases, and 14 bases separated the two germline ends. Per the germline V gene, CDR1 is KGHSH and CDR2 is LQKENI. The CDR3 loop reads CASSALEVTNYGYTF. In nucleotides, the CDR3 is TGTGCCAGCTCCGCCTTAGAGGTCACTAACTATGGCTACACCTTC.

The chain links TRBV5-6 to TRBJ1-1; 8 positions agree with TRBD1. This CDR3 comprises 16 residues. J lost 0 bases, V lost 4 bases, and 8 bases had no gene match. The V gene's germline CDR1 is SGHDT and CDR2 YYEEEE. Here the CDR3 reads CASSAGTGFMNTEAFF. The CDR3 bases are TGTGCCAGCAGCGCGGGGACAGGATTTATGAACACTGAAGCTTTCTTT.

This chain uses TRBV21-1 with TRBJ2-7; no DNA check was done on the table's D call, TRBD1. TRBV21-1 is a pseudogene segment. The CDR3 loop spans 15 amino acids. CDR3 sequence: CASSKEGQDKDEQYF. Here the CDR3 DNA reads TGTGCCAGCAGCAAAGAGGGACAGGACAAGGACGAGCAGTACTTC.

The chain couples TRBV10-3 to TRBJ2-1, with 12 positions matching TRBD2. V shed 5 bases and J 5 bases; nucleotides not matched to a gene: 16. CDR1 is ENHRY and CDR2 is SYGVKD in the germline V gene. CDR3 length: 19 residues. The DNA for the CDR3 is TGTGCCATCAGTCTATTCTCTAGCGGGGGGGCCGCAGGGAACAATGAGCAGTTCTTC. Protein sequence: CAISLFSSGGAAGNNEQFF.

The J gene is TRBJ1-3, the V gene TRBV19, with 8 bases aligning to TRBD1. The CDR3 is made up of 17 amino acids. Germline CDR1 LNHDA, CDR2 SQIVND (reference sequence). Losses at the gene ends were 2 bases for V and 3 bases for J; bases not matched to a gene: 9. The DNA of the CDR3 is TGTGCCAGTAGTATACCCCTCCCCGACAGGGGTGGAAACACCATATATTTT. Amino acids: CASSIPLPDRGGNTIYF.